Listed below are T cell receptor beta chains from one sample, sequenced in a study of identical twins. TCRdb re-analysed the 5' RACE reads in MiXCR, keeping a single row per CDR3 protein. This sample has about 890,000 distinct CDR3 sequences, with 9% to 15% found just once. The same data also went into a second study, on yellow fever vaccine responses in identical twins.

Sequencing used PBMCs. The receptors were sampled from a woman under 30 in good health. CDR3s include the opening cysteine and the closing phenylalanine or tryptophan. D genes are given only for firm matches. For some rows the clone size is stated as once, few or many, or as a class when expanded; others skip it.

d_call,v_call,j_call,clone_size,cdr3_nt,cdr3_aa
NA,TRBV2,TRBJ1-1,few,TGTGCCAGCATGTACGGACAGCTTTCGAACACTGAAGCTTTCTTT,CASMYGQLSNTEAFF
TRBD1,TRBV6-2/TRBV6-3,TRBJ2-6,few,TGTGCCAGCAGTTCGACAGGGGTTTCTGCGGGGGCCAACGTCCTGACTTTC,CASSSTGVSAGANVLTF
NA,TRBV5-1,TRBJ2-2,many,TGCGCCAGCAGCTTGGGTAGAAGCACTGCCGGGGAGCTGTTTTTT,CASSLGRSTAGELFF
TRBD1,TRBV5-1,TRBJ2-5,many,TGCGCCAGCAGCTTAAGAGACAGGGCTAAAGAGACCCAGTACTTC,CASSLRDRAKETQYF
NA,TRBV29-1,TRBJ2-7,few,TGCAGCGCCCCCGAGCAGTACTTC,CSAPEQYF
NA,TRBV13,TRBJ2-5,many,TGTGCCAGCTCCACTCGGGGGCCAGAGACCCAGTACTTC,CASSTRGPETQYF
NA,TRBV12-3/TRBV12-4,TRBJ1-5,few,TGTGCCAGCAGTTTGGTTTTTGGGGATCAGCCCCAGCATTTT,CASSLVFGDQPQHF
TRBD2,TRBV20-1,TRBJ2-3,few,TGCAGTACGGGGGGACTTGGCACAGATACGCAGTATTTT,CSTGGLGTDTQYF
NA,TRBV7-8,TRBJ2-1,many,TGTGCCAGCAGCCAAGGACCGACGGGGGGCGACCATGAGCAGTTCTTC,CASSQGPTGGDHEQFF
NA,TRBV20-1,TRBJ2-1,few,TGCAGTGCTAGGGCTATCTACAATGAGCAGTTCTTC,CSARAIYNEQFF
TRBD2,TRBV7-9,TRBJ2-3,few,TGTGCCAGCAGCCCCCCCGGGAGGCAGACAGATACGCAGTATTTT,CASSPPGRQTDTQYF
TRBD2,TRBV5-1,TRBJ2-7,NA,TGCGCCAGCAGTAACAGACTAGCGCCCACCTACGAGCAGTACTTC,CASSNRLAPTYEQYF
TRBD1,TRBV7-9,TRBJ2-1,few,TGTGCCAGCAGCTTAGGACAGGGAATCATCAATGAGCAGTTCTTC,CASSLGQGIINEQFF
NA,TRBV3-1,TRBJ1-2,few,TGTGCCAGCAGCCAAGATTCAACAGCGCGGGGCTACACCTTC,CASSQDSTARGYTF